The clone carrying this T cell receptor (beta chain) was detected ten times or more. Each CDR3 protein gets one entry after TCRdb re-called the RT-PCR reads with MiXCR. Of 450,000 to 600,000 distinct CDR3 sequences listed, around 7.9% are singletons. Germline CDR1 and CDR2: MGHRA and YSYEKL. V lost 0 bases and J 7 bases, leaving 10 bases between the germline ends. The CDR3 is 14 residues long. This entry comes from a study of response to subunit inactivated influenza vaccine. V is TRBV4-1 and J is TRBJ1-5; D not certain. The sample was PBMCs from blood, taken less than 25 months after vaccination. The clonotype comes from a man aged 50 to 69 who received an inactivated influenza vaccine. CDR3 sequence (DNA): TGCGCCAGCAGCCAAGATTCCCTAGGGCAGCCCCAGCATTTT. It translates to CASSQDSLGQPQHF.